The rows below give T cell receptor beta chains drawn from one sample of a study of blood T cells in healthy people across ages. TCRdb reanalysed the 5' RACE reads using MiXCR and keeps one entry per CDR3 protein. This table holds about 1.6 million distinct CDR3 sequences, around 36% found once. The sequencing sample was made of blood. These receptor sequences come from a woman aged 30 to 39 in good health. Both conserved end residues are part of each CDR3. The order of the fields is clone size, D gene, V gene, J gene, CDR3 protein, CDR3 DNA. The D gene is left open where the match is weak. Some rows have no size entry. The others give once, few or many, or a class for an expanded clone.

>.|.|TRBV18|TRBJ1-5
CASSPLGDSNQPQHF
TGTGCCAGCTCACCATTAGGGGATAGCAATCAGCCCCAGCATTTT
>few|TRBD2|TRBV9|TRBJ2-1
CASSAVTSGRLDEQFF
TGTGCCAGCAGCGCTGTGACTAGCGGGAGACTGGATGAGCAGTTCTTC
>once|.|TRBV2|TRBJ1-1
CASLGVRGNTEAFF
TGTGCCAGCTTAGGGGTGCGTGGGAACACTGAAGCTTTCTTT
>few|TRBD2|TRBV2|TRBJ2-7
CASSGPTSATYEQYF
TGTGCCAGCAGCGGACCGACTAGCGCTACCTACGAGCAGTACTTC
>.|TRBD2|TRBV5-1|TRBJ2-7
CASSLGEWTSGIYYEQYF
TGCGCCAGCAGCTTGGGGGAATGGACTAGCGGTATATACTACGAGCAGTACTTC
>few|TRBD1|TRBV29-1|TRBJ1-1
CSVDNQGGTEAFF
TGCAGCGTGGATAACCAGGGGGGCACTGAAGCTTTCTTT
>few|TRBD1|TRBV18|TRBJ2-1
CASSPRGRGLGNEQFF
TGTGCCAGCTCACCACGCGGCAGGGGGCTGGGGAATGAGCAGTTCTTC
>.|TRBD2|TRBV20-1|TRBJ2-2
CSARDHSGGRTGELFF
TGCAGTGCTAGAGATCACTCGGGAGGTCGGACCGGGGAGCTGTTTTTT
>.|TRBD2|TRBV28|TRBJ2-1
CASRTQSGTPFF
TGTGCCAGCAGGACTCAGAGCGGGACTCCGTTCTTC
>many|.|TRBV10-3|TRBJ2-5
CAISEQGWYQETQYF
TGTGCCATCAGTGAACAGGGTTGGTACCAAGAGACCCAGTACTTC
>few|.|TRBV28|TRBJ1-1
CASPPGKRGNTEAFF
TGTGCCAGCCCTCCTGGAAAGAGGGGGAACACTGAAGCTTTCTTT
>many|TRBD1|TRBV20-1|TRBJ1-2
CSAGGQGLGYTF
TGCAGTGCGGGTGGACAGGGGCTTGGCTACACCTTC
>.|TRBD2|TRBV4-1|TRBJ2-5
CASSQTTSGVETQYF
TGCGCCAGCAGCCAAACGACTAGCGGGGTGGAGACCCAGTACTTC
>.|.|TRBV7-2|TRBJ1-5
CASSQGTHNQPQHF
TGTGCCAGCAGCCAGGGGACACACAATCAGCCCCAGCATTTT
>few|TRBD2|TRBV4-1|TRBJ2-5
CASSQLLTSGSETQYF
TGCGCCAGCAGCCAACTTTTGACTAGCGGGAGTGAGACCCAGTACTTC
>few|.|TRBV4-2|TRBJ2-7
CASSQEHHSSYEQYF
TGTGCCAGCAGCCAAGAACATCACTCCTCCTACGAGCAGTACTTC
>few|.|TRBV7-2|TRBJ2-3
CASSPIMTDTQYF
TGTGCCAGCAGCCCGATAATGACAGATACGCAGTATTTT
>.|.|TRBV4-1|TRBJ2-7
CASSQAGPTRANSYEQYF
TGCGCCAGCAGCCAAGCTGGCCCGACCCGAGCCAACTCCTACGAGCAGTACTTC
>.|.|TRBV6-5|TRBJ1-1
CASSYGVQAFF
TGTGCCAGCAGTTACGGGGTACAAGCTTTCTTT
>.|TRBD1|TRBV4-1|TRBJ2-5
CASSQEQGLVQYF
TGCGCCAGCAGCCAAGAACAGGGGCTAGTGCAGTACTTC
>.|TRBD2|TRBV7-9|TRBJ2-3
CASSAQYTLAGGYTDTQYF
TGTGCCAGCAGCGCCCAATACACCCTAGCGGGGGGTTACACAGATACGCAGTATTTT
>few|.|TRBV7-9|TRBJ1-1
CASSSSKVTEAFF
TGTGCCAGCAGCTCCTCAAAGGTCACTGAAGCTTTCTTT
>many|.|TRBV4-1|TRBJ1-2
CASSQVRGAYGYTF
TGCGCCAGCAGCCAAGTTAGAGGAGCCTATGGCTACACCTTC
>.|TRBD1|TRBV7-8|TRBJ2-7
CASSLGQGKLEQYF
TGTGCCAGCAGCTTGGGACAGGGAAAGCTCGAGCAGTACTTC
>.|.|TRBV20-1|TRBJ2-7
CSARDPETVAPYEQYF
TGCAGTGCTAGAGATCCTGAGACAGTAGCCCCCTACGAGCAGTACTTC
>.|.|TRBV12-3/TRBV12-4|TRBJ2-3
CASRDSEDTQYF
TGTGCCAGCAGGGATTCGGAAGATACGCAGTATTTT
>few|.|TRBV27|TRBJ2-1
CASMVLADNEQFF
TGTGCCAGCATGGTGTTGGCAGACAATGAGCAGTTCTTC
>.|.|TRBV6-5|TRBJ1-2
CASLGPTDFSNYGYTF
TGTGCCAGCCTCGGCCCGACAGATTTTTCTAACTATGGCTACACCTTC
>.|.|TRBV28|TRBJ2-7
CASSSRGGARYEQYF
TGTGCCAGCAGTTCCAGAGGGGGGGCGCGGTACGAGCAGTACTTC
>.|.|TRBV5-1|TRBJ2-7
CASSGEAGSSSDEQYF
TGCGCCAGCAGCGGGGAGGCAGGGAGTTCAAGCGACGAGCAGTACTTC
>.|TRBD1|TRBV5-1|TRBJ1-1
CASSLRGGLGSTEAFF
TGCGCCAGCAGCTTGAGAGGGGGCCTAGGAAGCACTGAAGCTTTCTTT
>few|TRBD2|TRBV28|TRBJ2-1
CASSSAGEGSNEQFF
TGTGCCAGCAGCTCAGCGGGAGAAGGTAGCAATGAGCAGTTCTTC
>.|.|TRBV4-2|TRBJ2-3
CASSQDYMGLQPGAPDTQYF
TGTGCCAGCAGCCAAGATTACATGGGACTGCAACCGGGGGCACCAGATACGCAGTATTTT
>many|.|TRBV10-2|TRBJ2-1
CASSDPATWLYNEQFF
TGCGCCAGCAGTGACCCCGCGACATGGCTTTACAATGAGCAGTTCTTC
>few|.|TRBV24-1|TRBJ1-2
CATSDSGPSLANYGYTF
TGTGCCACCAGTGACTCCGGCCCCTCCCTAGCTAACTATGGCTACACCTTC
>few|TRBD1|TRBV29-1|TRBJ2-2
CSGWDSYTGELFF
TGCAGCGGCTGGGACAGTTACACCGGGGAGCTGTTTTTT
>many|.|TRBV15|TRBJ2-3
CATSTDGGDTQYF
TGTGCCACCAGCACTGACGGTGGAGATACGCAGTATTTT
>few|.|TRBV7-2|TRBJ2-5
CASSLVAGWGKTQYF
TGTGCCAGCAGCTTAGTTGCGGGGTGGGGAAAGACCCAGTACTTC
>.|.|TRBV6-5|TRBJ2-4
CVSSPGPKNIQYF
TGTGTCAGCAGCCCCGGGCCCAAAAACATTCAGTACTTC
>.|TRBD1|TRBV7-7|TRBJ1-1
CASSSDRVGGTEAFF
TGTGCCAGCAGCTCTGACAGGGTAGGGGGGACTGAAGCTTTCTTT
>.|TRBD1|TRBV10-2|TRBJ1-2
CASNPGQIYGYTF
TGCGCCAGCAATCCGGGACAGATCTATGGCTACACCTTC